This is a list of T cell receptor beta chains from one sample in a study of early T cells in non-severe SARS-CoV-2 infection. TCRdb re-analysed the 5' RACE reads in MiXCR, keeping a single row per CDR3 protein. The sample holds tens of thousands of distinct CDR3 sequences, more than 10% seen once. The sample was whole blood. The origin of the receptors is an adult who was a healthcare worker with PCR-confirmed SARS-CoV-2 infection or an uninfected control (not recorded which). Both conserved end residues are part of each CDR3. The D gene is left open where the match is weak. Clone size appears in some rows only: once, few, many, or a class for an expanded clone.

j_call v_call d_call clone_size cdr3_nt cdr3_aa
TRBJ1-2 TRBV6-5 . many TGTGCCAGCAGGGCGCTGGGCGGCTACACCTTC CASRALGGYTF
TRBJ2-1 TRBV12-3/TRBV12-4 . . TGTGCCAGCAGGCCCACCGGGACCCCACTGTACAATGAGCAGTTCTTC CASRPTGTPLYNEQFF
TRBJ2-2 TRBV7-2 TRBD2 few TGTGCCAGCAGCCAGACCGGGACTAGCTTCACCGGGGAGCTGTTTTTT CASSQTGTSFTGELFF
TRBJ1-5 TRBV15 . many TGTGCCACCAGCAGACCGGGGACCAATCAGCCCCAGCATTTT CATSRPGTNQPQHF
TRBJ1-1 TRBV7-9 . few TGTGCCAGCCGAGGCCCCGGGATCAACACTGAAGCTTTCTTT CASRGPGINTEAFF
TRBJ2-2 TRBV6-6 . few TGTGCCAGCCGGAGGGGTGCCGGGGAGCTGTTTTTT CASRRGAGELFF
TRBJ2-3 TRBV12-3/TRBV12-4 . . TGTGCCAGCAGTCCAACCGGGACGTCAGAAGATACGCAGTATTTT CASSPTGTSEDTQYF
TRBJ2-1 TRBV11-2 . many TGTGCCAGCAGCTTAGAACTGGTGAGCTCCTACAATGAGCAGTTCTTC CASSLELVSSYNEQFF
TRBJ2-7 TRBV5-5 TRBD1 . TGTGCCAGCAGCTCCCGAAGAGGTGGGACAGTATTCTACGAGCAGTACTTC CASSSRRGGTVFYEQYF
TRBJ1-1 TRBV20-1 TRBD1 . TGCAGTGCTAGTCGGGACAGGGTGTCTGAAGCTTTCTTT CSASRDRVSEAFF
TRBJ2-1 TRBV7-2 . few TGTGCCAGCAGCTTGCGGGGGCCCACAGGCAATGAGCAGTTCTTC CASSLRGPTGNEQFF
TRBJ2-3 TRBV18 TRBD1 . TGTGCCAGCTCACCATACGCCGCAAGCCTGCCGGGGACAGGGAAAGATACGCAGTATTTT CASSPYAASLPGTGKDTQYF
TRBJ2-7 TRBV20-1 . . TGCAGTGCTCCACCGGAAGGGGGAAGGGAGCAGTACTTC CSAPPEGGREQYF
TRBJ1-5 TRBV19 . many TGTGCCAGTTCCGAGGACAGTAATGATCAGCCCCAGCATTTT CASSEDSNDQPQHF
TRBJ2-1 TRBV13 TRBD1 many TGTGCCAGCAGTTCCGGGACAGTCTACAATGAGCAGTTCTTC CASSSGTVYNEQFF
TRBJ2-2 TRBV6-4 TRBD2 many TGTGCCAGCAGCCCTAGCGGGGTTGACACCGGGGAGCTGTTTTTT CASSPSGVDTGELFF
TRBJ2-3 TRBV7-3 . many TGTGCCAGCAGCATACTAAGGGGGGCTGGCGGCACAGATACGCAGTATTTT CASSILRGAGGTDTQYF
TRBJ2-7 TRBV29-1 . few TGCAGCGTTGACCGGTTTGGGGAAACCTACGAGCAGTACTTC CSVDRFGETYEQYF
TRBJ1-2 TRBV12-3/TRBV12-4 . few TGTGCCAGCAGGGGACCGGGGTCCTATGGCTACACCTTC CASRGPGSYGYTF
TRBJ1-2 TRBV19 . few TGTGCCAGCCTAAATACACGGGCAGACCGGGCTTTCTATGGCTACACCTTC CASLNTRADRAFYGYTF
TRBJ1-4 TRBV11-2 . . TGTGCCAGCAGCCTTGGACAGCCGACAACTAATGAAAAACTGTTTTTT CASSLGQPTTNEKLFF
TRBJ1-2 TRBV7-9 TRBD1 . TGTGCCAGCAGCTTAGCGCTGGGGACAGGTTCTAACTATGGCTACACCTTC CASSLALGTGSNYGYTF
TRBJ1-2 TRBV30 . few TGTGCCTGGAGTATGGGGTCAGATGGCTACACCTTC CAWSMGSDGYTF
TRBJ1-1 TRBV5-4 TRBD1 . TGTGCCAGCAGCTTGGGGACAGGGGCCTTTGGAGCTTTCTTT CASSLGTGAFGAFF
TRBJ2-2 TRBV7-3 . . TGTGCCAGCAGCCCCATCTCAGTGGGGGGTGGCACCGGGGAGCTGTTTTTT CASSPISVGGGTGELFF
TRBJ1-1 TRBV7-9 . many TGTGCCAGCAGCCCTCAGGTTCCTGAAGCTTTCTTT CASSPQVPEAFF
TRBJ1-1 TRBV29-1 . . TGCAGCGGGGCGACAGGGAACACTGAAGCTTTCTTT CSGATGNTEAFF
TRBJ1-5 TRBV3-1 . many TGTGCCAGCAGCCAAGATCGTGGGCAGCCCCAGCATTTT CASSQDRGQPQHF
TRBJ2-3 TRBV18 . few TGTGCCAGCTCCCCCGGAACCACAGATACGCAGTATTTT CASSPGTTDTQYF
TRBJ1-5 TRBV30 TRBD1 many TGTGCCTGGAGCGCGACAGGGACCGTCAATCAGCCCCAGCATTTT CAWSATGTVNQPQHF
TRBJ1-5 TRBV12-3/TRBV12-4 . many TGTGCCAGCAGTTTTTGGGGTATCAGGAGCAATCAGCCCCAGCATTTT CASSFWGIRSNQPQHF
TRBJ2-1 TRBV12-3/TRBV12-4 . many TGTGCCAGCAGCGCCGGGACACCTGAGCAGTTCTTC CASSAGTPEQFF
TRBJ1-3 TRBV18 . few TGTGCCAGCTCACCGGGATTCCCTGGAAACACCATATATTTT CASSPGFPGNTIYF
TRBJ1-4 TRBV12-3/TRBV12-4 . . TGTGCCAGCACTTGGAGAGTTCGGGAAAAACTGTTTTTT CASTWRVREKLFF
TRBJ2-2 TRBV6-5 . . TGTGCCAGCAGTTACTCCGCGGGGGCATCCGGGGAGCTGTTTTTT CASSYSAGASGELFF
TRBJ2-2 TRBV6-1 . many TGTGCCAGCAGTGAGGGGATGACCGGGGAGCTGTTTTTT CASSEGMTGELFF
TRBJ1-2 TRBV6-2/TRBV6-3 TRBD1 . TGTGCCAGCAGTTACGGACAGGGGAAAGGCTATGGCTACACCTTC CASSYGQGKGYGYTF
TRBJ2-5 TRBV18 . . TGTGCCAGCTCACCGGGGGACCAAGAGACCCAGTACTTC CASSPGDQETQYF
TRBJ1-4 TRBV5-1 . . TGCGCCAGCGGTGAACCAGGGGCAACTAATGAAAAACTGTTTTTT CASGEPGATNEKLFF
TRBJ1-1 TRBV7-8 . . TGTGCCAGCAGCCCAAATCCCCGGTACGAAGCTTTCTTT CASSPNPRYEAFF
TRBJ2-7 TRBV27 . few TGTGCCAGCAGTAGGGGAGTTACCGAGCAGTACTTC CASSRGVTEQYF
TRBJ2-7 TRBV3-1 TRBD1 few TGTGCCAACAGCCTGGGACAGGGCCCCTACGAGCAGTACTTC CANSLGQGPYEQYF
TRBJ1-1 TRBV25-1 . few TGTGCCAGCAGTACTACCCAAAGTGGGGACACTGAAGCTTTCTTT CASSTTQSGDTEAFF
TRBJ2-7 TRBV7-6 TRBD2 many TGTGCCAGCAGCTTCGCCCTAGCGGATCCCTACGAGCAGTACTTC CASSFALADPYEQYF
TRBJ1-1 TRBV6-6 . many TGTGCCAGCAGTTACTTAGGTCTTGGGGCCACTGAAGCTTTCTTT CASSYLGLGATEAFF
TRBJ1-3 TRBV5-1 . many TGCGCCAGCAGCTTGGGACCCAGCTCTGGAAACACCATATATTTT CASSLGPSSGNTIYF
TRBJ1-1 TRBV29-1 . . TGCAGCGTTTCAAGGACAGAAAAAGGGCTGAACACTGAAGCTTTCTTT CSVSRTEKGLNTEAFF
TRBJ1-2 TRBV6-6 . . TGTGCCAGCAGTTACGCCTGGGGGGCCGAGGGCTACACCTTC CASSYAWGAEGYTF
TRBJ2-7 TRBV27 TRBD2 . TGTGCCAGCAGTTTGGTAGCGGCTAGCGGATCCTACGAGCAGTACTTC CASSLVAASGSYEQYF
TRBJ2-2 TRBV7-9 TRBD2 once TGTGGCAGCAGTCCCCCCGGGACTAGCGGGTACACCGGGGAGCTGTTTTTT CGSSPPGTSGYTGELFF